This T cell receptor (beta chain) was retrieved from a study of CD8 T cells in Susac syndrome (dated by TCRdb to between 2017 and 2020). As for the study more broadly: Whether CD8+ T cell activation and differentiation in Susac syndrome was antigen driven was tested using repertoire sequencing. Broad study findings and their caveats: The number of individuals in the TCR sequencing and HLA analysis was acknowledged as relatively small.

Reading from cysteine to phenylalanine, the CDR3 counts 16 amino acids. CDR3 DNA is the only sequence kept; it has 48 bases, read in frame from the first base. As encoded in the germline V gene, CDR1 is SGHDN while CDR2 is FVKESK. V was cut back by 1 base and J by 2 bases, leaving a gap of 13 bases between them. RNA was extracted with the RNeasy kit and about 0.5 to 1 ug was reverse transcribed using random hexamers. TCR beta CDR3 regions were amplified with the immunoSEQ multiplex PCR assay covering 54 Vbeta and 13 Jbeta segments. PCR amplification bias was corrected by using a synthetic template baseline for primer optimization and computational correction. As for the authors' bioinformatics: Reads were annotated to V, D and J genes according to IMGT and were analyzed with immunoSEQ Analyzer, with only productive sequences retained. To calculate clonality, Shannon entropy was normalized by log2 of the number of productive unique sequences and then subtracted from one. Public and private clones were assessed among the 100 most prevalent clones of each patient and control. A clone was defined as Susac-specific if it was absent from the healthy and MS cohorts, from some 980 published viral clones and from other ImmuneACCESS disease sequences. TCRdb applied fastp at Q25 and MiXCR to the public reads, then kept only in-frame beta chains. CDR3 protein sequences are deduplicated, and each keeps its most common genes and DNA. TCRdb's processing, not the authors', yielded these V and J calls. For this sample there are about 250,000 distinct CDR3 sequences; around 95% appear just once. Around 0.072% of the sample comes from the top ten.

As concerns this clonotype: Its antigen is not yet known. Base qualities are not provided; no much larger clone lies one nucleotide away.

Peripheral blood CD8+ and CD4+ T cells from healthy donors, Susac syndrome patients and multiple sclerosis patients were profiled using high-throughput TCR beta sequencing. Multiple sclerosis controls were treatment-naive patients with stable or active relapsing-remitting disease fulfilling revised McDonald criteria. Bulk CD8+ and CD4+ T cells were purified by magnetic negative isolation, while CD8+ TEMRA cells were enriched using FACS. Blood was collected in EDTA tubes and processed within 24 hours, with PBMCs isolated through density gradient centrifugation. PBMCs intended for TCR sequencing were frozen in liquid nitrogen and were later thawed in a 37 degrees C water bath. Purity of sorted or isolated CD4+, CD8+ and CD8+ TEMRA cells was at least 90%.

The clonotype comes from a human donor with multiple sclerosis. The chain is made from TRBV14 and TRBJ2-3; the D region possibly corresponds to TRBD1 (6 bases align). What was sequenced was CD4+ T cells from PBMCs. The bases are TGTGCCAGCAGCCAAGTACGGACAGCGAACACAGATACGCAGTATTTT. Translated, this is CASSQVRTANTDTQYF.